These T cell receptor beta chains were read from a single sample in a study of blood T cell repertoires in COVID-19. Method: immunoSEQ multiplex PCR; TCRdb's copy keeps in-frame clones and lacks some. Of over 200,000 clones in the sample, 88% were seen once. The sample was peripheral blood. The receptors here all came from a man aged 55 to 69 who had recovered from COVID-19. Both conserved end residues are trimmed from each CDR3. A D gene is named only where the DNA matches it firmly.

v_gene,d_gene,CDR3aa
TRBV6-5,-,ASSPQETQY
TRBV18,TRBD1,ASSPGQDFYGYT
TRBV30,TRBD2,AWSVRRGAISTDTQY
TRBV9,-,ASSPSGGGVYEQY
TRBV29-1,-,SAAQGPGEQY
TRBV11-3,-,ASSGESYEQY
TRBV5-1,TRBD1,ASSLGQGAVYSPLH
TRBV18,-,ASSPVLQGNYGYT
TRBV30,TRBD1,AWATGPNSPLH
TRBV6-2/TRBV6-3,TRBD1,ASSSTDRVGGEQF
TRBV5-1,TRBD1,ASSPGDRVNEQF
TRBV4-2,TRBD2,ASSLTLAVGPYEQY
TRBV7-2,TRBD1,ASSLGDRRTYYGYT
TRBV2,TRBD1,ASSGDSHEQF
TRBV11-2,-,ASSLDRGGPQF
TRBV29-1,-,SVDRQSGYT
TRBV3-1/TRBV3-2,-,ASSQEQVATSEQY
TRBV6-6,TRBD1,ASSPMGQMNTEAF
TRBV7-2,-,ASSPQAPGYNSPLH
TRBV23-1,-,ASSLSGDLVSISGNEQF
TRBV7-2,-,ASSLVTGLTNYGYT
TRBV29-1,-,SVPHGPTGFYGYT
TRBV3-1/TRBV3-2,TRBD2,ASSHWRDYVNEQF
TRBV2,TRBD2,ASSISGGARNEQF
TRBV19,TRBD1,ASRRTGNGELF
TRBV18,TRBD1,ASSPLPDRAPSYEQY
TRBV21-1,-,ASSVQVLDRGLLSNEKLF
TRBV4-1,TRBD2,ASSQDPSGKGVQY
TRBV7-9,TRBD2,ASSPGLAETDTQY
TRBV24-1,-,ATSDFKGADYGYT
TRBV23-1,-,ASSQVDAGSKGMGSYNSPLH
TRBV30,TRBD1,AWRGQSLYNEQF
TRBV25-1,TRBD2,ASSDLAGVGQETQY
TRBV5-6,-,ASSRGQANYGYT
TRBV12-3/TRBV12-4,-,ASSPRVYEQY
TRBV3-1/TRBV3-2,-,ASSPGNYNEQF
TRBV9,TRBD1,ASSLGQGNNSPLH
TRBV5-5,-,ASSLPDGYGYT
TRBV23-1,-,ASSQWYGYLSGNTIY
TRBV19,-,ASSLPGTYEQY
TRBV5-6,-,ASSQTGGTEGYT
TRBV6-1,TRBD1,ASSELDRGRNTGELF
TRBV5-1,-,ASSSFAGMRTDTQY
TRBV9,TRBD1,ASCGGTGGEKLF
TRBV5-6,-,ASSLVRREQF
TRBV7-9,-,ASSLVTGSGGYT
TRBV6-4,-,ASSPTMRTDTQY
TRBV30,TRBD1,AWEKTGTGPNEQF
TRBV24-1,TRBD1,ATSDPRQGPTDTQY
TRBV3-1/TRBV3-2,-,ASSQGSGGREKLF
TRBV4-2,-,ASSPEITGQGNTIY
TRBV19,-,ALSDTGTGELF
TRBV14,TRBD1,ASSQLDRAAGELF